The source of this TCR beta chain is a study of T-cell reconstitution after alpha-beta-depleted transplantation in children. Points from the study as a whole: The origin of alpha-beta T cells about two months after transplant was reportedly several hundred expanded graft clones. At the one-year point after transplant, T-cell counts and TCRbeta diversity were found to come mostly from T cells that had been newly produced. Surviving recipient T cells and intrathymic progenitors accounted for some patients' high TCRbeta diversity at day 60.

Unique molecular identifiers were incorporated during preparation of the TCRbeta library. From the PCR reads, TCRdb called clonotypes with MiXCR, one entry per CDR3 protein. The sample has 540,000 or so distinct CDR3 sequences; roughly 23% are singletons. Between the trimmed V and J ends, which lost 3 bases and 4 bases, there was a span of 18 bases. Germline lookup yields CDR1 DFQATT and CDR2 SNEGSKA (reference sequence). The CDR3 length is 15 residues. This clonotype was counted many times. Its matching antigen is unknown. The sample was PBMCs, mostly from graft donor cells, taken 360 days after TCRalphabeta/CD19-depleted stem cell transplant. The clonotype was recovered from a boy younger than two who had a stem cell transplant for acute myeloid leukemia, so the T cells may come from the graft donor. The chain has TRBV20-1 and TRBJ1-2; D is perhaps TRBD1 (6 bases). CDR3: CSASPGGKKLYGYTF. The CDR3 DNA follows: TGCAGTGCTAGCCCGGGGGGCAAGAAGCTCTATGGCTACACCTTC.